This TCR beta chain was sequenced during a study of T-cell reconstitution after alpha-beta-depleted transplantation in children. This clonotype was found a few times. TCRbeta library preparation incorporated unique molecular identifiers. In TCRdb, the PCR reads were re-called with MiXCR into one record per CDR3 protein. Of approximately 1,000,000 distinct CDR3 sequences listed, about 30% are singletons. Germline loops: CDR1 MDHEN, CDR2 SYDVKM. There are 14 residues in the CDR3. The V and J ends lost 5 bases and 9 bases respectively, with 17 bases between them. This clonotype was obtained from a boy in the first two years of life who had a stem cell transplant for SCID, so the T cells may come from the graft donor. The material sequenced was PBMCs, mostly from graft donor cells, taken 360 days after TCRalphabeta/CD19-depleted stem cell transplant. V and J are TRBV28 and TRBJ1-5; D is unresolved. CDR3 protein: CASSPPRSLTPQHF. Here the CDR3 DNA reads TGTGCCAGCAGTCCCCCCCGGAGCCTAACGCCCCAGCATTTT. Full variable domain (remainder filled in from reference TRBV28 and TRBJ1-5): DVKVTQSSRYLVKRTGEKVFLECVQDMDHENMFWYRQDPGLGLRLIYFSYDVKMKEKGDIPEGYSVSREKKERFSLILESASTNQTSMYLCASSPPRSLTPQHFGDGTRLSIL.